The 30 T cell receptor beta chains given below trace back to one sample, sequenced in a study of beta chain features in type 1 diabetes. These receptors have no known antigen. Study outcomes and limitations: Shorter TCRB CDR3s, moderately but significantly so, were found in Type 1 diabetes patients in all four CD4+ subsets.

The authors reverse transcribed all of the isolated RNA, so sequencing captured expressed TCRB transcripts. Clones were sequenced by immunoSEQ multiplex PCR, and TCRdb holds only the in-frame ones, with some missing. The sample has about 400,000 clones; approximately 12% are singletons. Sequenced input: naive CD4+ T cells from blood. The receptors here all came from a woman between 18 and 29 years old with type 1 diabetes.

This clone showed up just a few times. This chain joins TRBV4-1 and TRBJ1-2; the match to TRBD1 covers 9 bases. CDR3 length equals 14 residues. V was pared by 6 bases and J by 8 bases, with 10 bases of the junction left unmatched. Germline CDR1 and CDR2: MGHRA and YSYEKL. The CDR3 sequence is CASRRTGTGKGYTF. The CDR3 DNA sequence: TGCGCCAGCAGACGCACCGGGACAGGGAAAGGCTACACCTTC.

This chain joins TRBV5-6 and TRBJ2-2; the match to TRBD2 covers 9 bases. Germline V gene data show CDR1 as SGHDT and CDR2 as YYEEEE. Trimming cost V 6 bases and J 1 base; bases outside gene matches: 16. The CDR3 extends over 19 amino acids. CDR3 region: CASINRLVAGALNTGELFF. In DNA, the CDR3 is TGTGCCAGCATCAACCGTCTCGTAGCGGGAGCTTTGAACACCGGGGAGCTGTTTTTT.

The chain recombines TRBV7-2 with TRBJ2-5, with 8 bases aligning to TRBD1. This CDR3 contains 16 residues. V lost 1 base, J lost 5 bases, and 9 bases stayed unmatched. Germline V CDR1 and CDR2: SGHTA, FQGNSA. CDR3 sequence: CASSLGLRGRGETQYF. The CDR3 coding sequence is TGTGCCAGCAGCTTAGGCCTCAGGGGGCGCGGGGAGACCCAGTACTTC. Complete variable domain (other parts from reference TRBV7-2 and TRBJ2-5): GAGVSQSPSNKVTEKGKDVELRCDPISGHTALYWYRQSLGQGLEFLIYFQGNSAPDKSGLPSDRFSAERTGGSVSTLTIQRTQQEDSAVYLCASSLGLRGRGETQYFGPGTRLLVL.

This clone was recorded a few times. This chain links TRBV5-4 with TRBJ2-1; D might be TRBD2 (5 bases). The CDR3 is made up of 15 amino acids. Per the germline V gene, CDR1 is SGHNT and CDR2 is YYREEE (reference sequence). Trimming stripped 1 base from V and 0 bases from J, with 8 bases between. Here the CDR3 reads CASSLYTSSYNEQFF. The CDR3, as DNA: TGTGCCAGCAGCTTGTACACTAGCTCCTACAATGAGCAGTTCTTC. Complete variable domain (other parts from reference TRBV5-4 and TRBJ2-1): ETGVTQSPTHLIKTRGQQVTLRCSSQSGHNTVSWYQQALGQGPQFIFQYYREEENGRGNFPPRFSGLQFPNYSSELNVNALELDDSALYLCASSLYTSSYNEQFFGPGTRLTVL.

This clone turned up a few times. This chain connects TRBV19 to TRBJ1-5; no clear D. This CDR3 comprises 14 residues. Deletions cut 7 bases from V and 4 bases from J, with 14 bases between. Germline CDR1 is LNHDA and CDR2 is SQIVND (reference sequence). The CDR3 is CASTGSRQNQPQHF. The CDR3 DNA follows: TGTGCCAGTACTGGATCCAGGCAAAATCAGCCCCAGCATTTT.

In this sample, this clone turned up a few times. The CDR3 spells CASSPHRDQPQHF. Here the CDR3 DNA reads TGTGCCAGCTCACCTCACAGGGATCAGCCCCAGCATTTT. This chain links TRBV18 with TRBJ1-5; D perhaps matches TRBD1 (6 bases). Germline CDR1 reads KGHSH; CDR2 reads LQKENI. V was shortened by 3 bases and J by 5 bases, with 8 bases between the two germline ends. The CDR3 has 13 amino acids.

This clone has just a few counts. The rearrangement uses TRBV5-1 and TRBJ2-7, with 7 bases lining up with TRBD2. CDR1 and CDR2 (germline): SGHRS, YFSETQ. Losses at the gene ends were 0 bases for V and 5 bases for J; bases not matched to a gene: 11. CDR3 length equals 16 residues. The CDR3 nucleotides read TGCGCCAGCAGCTTGGCCAGGCGGGAGAAGGGTAACGAGCAGTACTTC. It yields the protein CASSLARREKGNEQYF. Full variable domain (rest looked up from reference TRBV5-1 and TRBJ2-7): KAGVTQTPRYLIKTRGQQVTLSCSPISGHRSVSWYQQTPGQGLQFLFEYFSETQRNKGNFPGRFSGRQFSNSRSEMNVSTLELGDSALYLCASSLARREKGNEQYFGPGTRLTVT.

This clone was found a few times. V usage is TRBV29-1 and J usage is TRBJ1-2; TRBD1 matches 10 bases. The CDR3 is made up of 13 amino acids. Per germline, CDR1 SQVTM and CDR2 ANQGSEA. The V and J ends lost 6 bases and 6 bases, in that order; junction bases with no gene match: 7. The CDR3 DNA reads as TGCAGCGTACGGACAGGGGGTGCTAATGGCTACACCTTC. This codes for CSVRTGGANGYTF.

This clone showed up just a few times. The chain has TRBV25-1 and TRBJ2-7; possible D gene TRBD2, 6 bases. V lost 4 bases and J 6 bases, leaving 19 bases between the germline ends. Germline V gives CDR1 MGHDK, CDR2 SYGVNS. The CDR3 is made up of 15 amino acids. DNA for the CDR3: TGTGCCAGCAGTGTCAACATGGGGTCAGCGGGCGAGCAGTACGTC. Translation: CASSVNMGSAGEQYV.

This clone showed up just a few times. The CDR3 DNA sequence: TGCGCCAGCAGCCTTGAACGGGGGGGACAAGAGACCCAGTACTTC. As protein: CASSLERGGQETQYF. The chain joins TRBV5-1 to TRBJ2-5; 8 bases match TRBD2. Germline V CDR1 and CDR2: SGHRS, YFSETQ. The CDR3 covers 15 residues. J lost 2 bases, V lost 4 bases, and 7 bases had no gene match.

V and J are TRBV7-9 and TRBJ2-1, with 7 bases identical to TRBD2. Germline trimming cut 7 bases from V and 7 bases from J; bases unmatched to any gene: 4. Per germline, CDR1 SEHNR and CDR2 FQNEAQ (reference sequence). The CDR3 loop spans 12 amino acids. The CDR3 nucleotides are TGTGCCAGCACTCCCGGGGGGAATGAGCAGTTCTTC. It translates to CASTPGGNEQFF.

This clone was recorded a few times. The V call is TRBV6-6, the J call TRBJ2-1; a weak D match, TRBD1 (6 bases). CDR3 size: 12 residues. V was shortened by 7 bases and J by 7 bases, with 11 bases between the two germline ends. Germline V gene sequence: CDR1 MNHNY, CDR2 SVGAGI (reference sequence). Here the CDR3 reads CASTYRVNEQFF. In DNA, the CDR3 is TGTGCCAGCACCTACAGGGTGAATGAGCAGTTCTTC.

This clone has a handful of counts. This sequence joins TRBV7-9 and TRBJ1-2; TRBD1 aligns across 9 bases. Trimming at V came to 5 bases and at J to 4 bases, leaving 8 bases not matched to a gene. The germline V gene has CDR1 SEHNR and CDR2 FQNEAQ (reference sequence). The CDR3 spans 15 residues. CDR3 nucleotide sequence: TGTGCCAGCAGCAACCCGGGACAGGGAATCTATGGCTACACCTTC. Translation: CASSNPGQGIYGYTF.

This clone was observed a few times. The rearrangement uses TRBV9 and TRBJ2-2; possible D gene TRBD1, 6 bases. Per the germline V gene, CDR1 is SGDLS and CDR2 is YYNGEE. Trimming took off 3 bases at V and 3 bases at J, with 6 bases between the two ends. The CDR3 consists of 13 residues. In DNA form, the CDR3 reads TGTGCCAGCAGCGGACAGGACACCGGGGAGCTGTTTTTT. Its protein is CASSGQDTGELFF. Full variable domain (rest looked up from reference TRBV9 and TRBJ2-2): DSGVTQTPKHLITATGQRVTLRCSPRSGDLSVYWYQQSLDQGLQFLIQYYNGEERAKGNILERFSAQQFPDLHSELNLSSLELGDSALYFCASSGQDTGELFFGEGSRLTVL.

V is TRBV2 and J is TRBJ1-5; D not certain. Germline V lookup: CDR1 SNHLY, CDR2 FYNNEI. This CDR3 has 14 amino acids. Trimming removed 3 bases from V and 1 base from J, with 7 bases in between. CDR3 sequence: CASSDVASNQPQHF. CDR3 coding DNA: TGTGCCAGCAGTGACGTGGCCAGCAATCAGCCCCAGCATTTT.

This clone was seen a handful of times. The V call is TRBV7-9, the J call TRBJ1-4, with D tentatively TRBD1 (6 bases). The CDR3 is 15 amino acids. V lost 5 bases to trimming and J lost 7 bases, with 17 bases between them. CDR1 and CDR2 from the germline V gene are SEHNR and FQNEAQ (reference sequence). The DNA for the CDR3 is TGTGCCAGCAGCCTGGGCGGGGGCGGTGGTGAAAAACTGTTTTTT. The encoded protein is CASSLGGGGGEKLFF.

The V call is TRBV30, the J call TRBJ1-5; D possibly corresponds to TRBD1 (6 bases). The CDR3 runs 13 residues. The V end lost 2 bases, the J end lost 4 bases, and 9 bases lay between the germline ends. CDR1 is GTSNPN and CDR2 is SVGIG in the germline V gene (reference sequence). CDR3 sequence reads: CAWSHRVNQPQHF. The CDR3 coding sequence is TGTGCCTGGAGTCACAGGGTAAATCAGCCCCAGCATTTT.

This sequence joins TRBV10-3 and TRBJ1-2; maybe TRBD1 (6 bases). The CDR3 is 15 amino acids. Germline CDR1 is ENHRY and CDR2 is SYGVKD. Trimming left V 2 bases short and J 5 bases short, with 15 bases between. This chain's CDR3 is CAISESGRGIYGYTF. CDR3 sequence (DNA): TGTGCCATCAGTGAGAGCGGGAGGGGGATATATGGCTACACCTTC.

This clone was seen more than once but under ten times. CDR3 coding DNA: TGCAGCGTCCAAGGACTAGCGGGGGGGCCTAGTTCTTGGTTTAATGAGCAGTTCTTC. Translating gives CSVQGLAGGPSSWFNEQFF. The rearrangement joins TRBV29-1 to TRBJ2-1, with TRBD2 matching over 15 bases. In germline, CDR1 is SQVTM, CDR2 ANQGSEA. The V gene end was trimmed by 6 bases and the J gene end by 7 bases; junction bases not matched to a gene: 19. The CDR3 has 19 residues.

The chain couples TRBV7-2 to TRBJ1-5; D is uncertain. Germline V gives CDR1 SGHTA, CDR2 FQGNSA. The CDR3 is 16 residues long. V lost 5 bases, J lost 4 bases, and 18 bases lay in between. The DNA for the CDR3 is TGTGCCAGCAGCCCCTCCGGGCCCGGGAGGAATCAGCCCCAGCATTTT. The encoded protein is CASSPSGPGRNQPQHF.

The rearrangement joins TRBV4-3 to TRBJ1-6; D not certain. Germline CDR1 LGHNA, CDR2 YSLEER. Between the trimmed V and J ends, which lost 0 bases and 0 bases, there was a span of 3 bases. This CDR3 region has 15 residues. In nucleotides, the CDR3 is TGCGCCAGCAGCCAAGATCACTCCTATAATTCACCCCTCCACTTT. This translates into CASSQDHSYNSPLHF.

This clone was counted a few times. The CDR3 nucleotides are TGTGCCTGGAGTAGAGGCACCATGAACACTGAAGCTTTCTTT. Translating gives CAWSRGTMNTEAFF. The chain employs TRBV30 and TRBJ1-1; D not resolved. The CDR3 length is 14 residues. Germline V gives CDR1 GTSNPN, CDR2 SVGIG (reference sequence). V was trimmed by 2 bases and J by 0 bases, leaving 10 bases between them.

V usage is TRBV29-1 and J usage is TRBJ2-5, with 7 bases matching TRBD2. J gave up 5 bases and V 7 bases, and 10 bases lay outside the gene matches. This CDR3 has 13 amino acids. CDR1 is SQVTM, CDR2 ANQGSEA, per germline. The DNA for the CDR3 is TGCAGCGCCCGTATCAGCGGGGCGGAGACCCAGTACTTC. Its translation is CSARISGAETQYF.

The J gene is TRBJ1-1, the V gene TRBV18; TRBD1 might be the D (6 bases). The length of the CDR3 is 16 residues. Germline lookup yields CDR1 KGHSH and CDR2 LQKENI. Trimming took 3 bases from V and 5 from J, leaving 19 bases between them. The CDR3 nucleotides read TGTGCCAGCTCACCGACAGGCCCAGTATTACCGACTGAAGCTTTCTTT. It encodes CASSPTGPVLPTEAFF.

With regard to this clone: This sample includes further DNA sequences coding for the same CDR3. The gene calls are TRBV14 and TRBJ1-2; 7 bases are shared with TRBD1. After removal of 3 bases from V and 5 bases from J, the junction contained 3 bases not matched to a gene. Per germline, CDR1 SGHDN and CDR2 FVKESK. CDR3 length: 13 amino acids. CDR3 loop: CASSHGTAYGYTF. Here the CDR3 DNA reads TGTGCCAGCAGCCATGGGACAGCGTATGGCTACACCTTC.

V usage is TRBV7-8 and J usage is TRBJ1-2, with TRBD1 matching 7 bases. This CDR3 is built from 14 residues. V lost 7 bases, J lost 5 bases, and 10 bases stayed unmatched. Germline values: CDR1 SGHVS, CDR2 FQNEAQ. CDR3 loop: CASTPGTDPYGYTF. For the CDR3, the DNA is TGTGCCAGCACCCCAGGGACAGATCCTTATGGCTACACCTTC.

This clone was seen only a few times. CDR3 residues: CASSQEGRAGGPEQFF. CDR3 bases: TGCGCCAGCAGCCAAGAAGGTCGAGCGGGTGGCCCTGAGCAGTTCTTC. This chain joins TRBV4-3 and TRBJ2-1, with a weak D call TRBD2 (6 bases). The CDR3 extends over 16 amino acids. Germline V gives CDR1 LGHNA, CDR2 YSLEER. V gave up 0 bases and J gave up 9 bases, with 18 bases separating them.

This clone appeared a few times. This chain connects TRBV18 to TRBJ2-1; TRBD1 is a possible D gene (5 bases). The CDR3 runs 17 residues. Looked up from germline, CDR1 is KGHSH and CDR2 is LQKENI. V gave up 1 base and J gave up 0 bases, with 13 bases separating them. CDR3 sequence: CASSPRGRLISYNEQFF. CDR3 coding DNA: TGTGCCAGCTCACCACGGGGCAGACTCATCTCCTACAATGAGCAGTTCTTC.

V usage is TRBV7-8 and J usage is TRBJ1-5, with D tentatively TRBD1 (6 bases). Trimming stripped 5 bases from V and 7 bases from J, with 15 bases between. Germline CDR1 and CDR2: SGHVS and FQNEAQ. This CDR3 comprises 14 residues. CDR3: CASSRSTGAQPQHF. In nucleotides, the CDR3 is TGTGCCAGCAGCAGATCGACAGGAGCACAGCCCCAGCATTTT.

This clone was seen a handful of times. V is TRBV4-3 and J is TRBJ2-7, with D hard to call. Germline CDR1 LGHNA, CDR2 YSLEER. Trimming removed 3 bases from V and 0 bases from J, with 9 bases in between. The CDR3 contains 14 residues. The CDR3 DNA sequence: TGCGCCAGCAGCCAGTTTCCGGGCTCCTACGAGCAGTACTTC. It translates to CASSQFPGSYEQYF.